Below are 32 T cell receptor beta chains sequenced from a single sample in a study of cytomegalovirus exposure and HLA in healthy donors. The PCR used 60 Vbeta and 13 Jbeta primers. Produced via immunoSEQ multiplex PCR; TCRdb's table is partial and in-frame only. The sample includes about 120,000 clones, roughly 8.6% of them seen just once. Sequencing input: PBMCs. Source of these receptors: a woman aged 40 to 50 in good health and CMV-seropositive.

This chain links TRBV5-1 with TRBJ1-2; no clear D gene. The CDR3 totals 13 residues. Germline V gene lookup returns CDR1 SGHRS and CDR2 YFSETQ. V lost 2 bases and J lost 8, with 13 bases in between. The CDR3, as DNA: TGCGCCAGCAGCTTAGAGGGTGTGGAAGGCTACACCTTC. Translation gives CASSLEGVEGYTF.

This clone was picked up a small number of times. The genes are TRBV9 and TRBJ2-1; weak D call: TRBD1 (5 bases). This CDR3 spans 17 amino acids. Germline CDR1 and CDR2: SGDLS and YYNGEE. V was shortened by 3 bases and J by 8 bases, with 24 bases between the two germline ends. The chain's CDR3 is CASSAHEGVIGRYEQFF. The CDR3 nucleotides read TGTGCCAGCAGCGCCCACGAAGGGGTCATTGGGCGCTATGAGCAGTTCTTC. The whole variable domain, remainder taken from reference TRBV9 and TRBJ2-1, is DSGVTQTPKHLITATGQRVTLRCSPRSGDLSVYWYQQSLDQGLQFLIQYYNGEERAKGNILERFSAQQFPDLHSELNLSSLELGDSALYFCASSAHEGVIGRYEQFFGPGTRLTVL.

The rearrangement uses TRBV28 and TRBJ2-5; 10 bases are a match to TRBD2. The CDR3 runs to 18 residues. Germline V lookup: CDR1 MDHEN, CDR2 SYDVKM. V was pared by 7 bases and J by 4 bases, with 18 bases of the junction left unmatched. The CDR3 loop reads CASNPGLATGLGRETQYF. The CDR3 bases are TGTGCCAGCAACCCGGGACTAGCGACAGGCTTGGGGCGAGAGACCCAGTACTTC.

The chain recombines TRBV29-1 with TRBJ1-1, with a tentative D call TRBD1 (6 bases). CDR1 and CDR2 from the germline V gene are SQVTM and ANQGSEA. V lost 1 base and J lost 0, with 12 bases in between. The CDR3 is 15 residues long. The CDR3 bases are TGCAGCGTTGAAGCGGTCAGGGGCATGAACACTGAAGCTTTCTTT. Translation: CSVEAVRGMNTEAFF. Combining the CDR3 with reference TRBV29-1 and TRBJ1-1 gives the whole variable domain SAVISQKPSRDICQRGTSLTIQCQVDSQVTMMFWYRQQPGQSLTLIATANQGSEATYESGFVIDKFPISRPNLTFSTLTVSNMSPEDSSIYLCSVEAVRGMNTEAFFGQGTRLTVV.

The chain is built from TRBV10-2 and TRBJ2-1; 10 positions agree with TRBD2. The V gene end was trimmed by 7 bases and the J gene end by 1 base; junction bases not matched to a gene: 10. CDR1 is WSHSY, CDR2 SAAADI, per germline. The CDR3 runs to 17 residues. CDR3 in amino acids: CASKSRSGGLSYNEQFF. The CDR3 coding sequence is TGCGCCAGCAAATCCCGTAGCGGGGGGTTATCCTACAATGAGCAGTTCTTC.

The V gene is TRBV19, the J gene TRBJ2-4, with 9 bases matching TRBD1. Germline loops: CDR1 LNHDA, CDR2 SQIVND (reference sequence). CDR3 length equals 14 residues. Germline trimming cut 6 bases from V and 1 base from J; bases unmatched to any gene: 1. The CDR3 nucleotides read TGTGCCAGTAGCGGACAGGGGGCCAAAAACATTCAGTACTTC. Protein product: CASSGQGAKNIQYF.

The genes are TRBV5-4 and TRBJ2-5, with 12 bases fitting TRBD1. V dropped 3 bases and J dropped 5; count of bases not matched to a gene: 8. CDR3 size: 16 residues. The V gene's germline CDR1 is SGHNT and CDR2 YYREEE (reference sequence). CDR3 coding DNA: TGTGCCAGCAGCTCACCCCGGGACAGGGGGCTTGAGACCCAGTACTTC. Its protein product is CASSSPRDRGLETQYF.

This clone was observed a few times. The gene calls are TRBV7-9 and TRBJ2-1; TRBD1 might be the D (5 bases). Germline V gene lookup returns CDR1 SEHNR and CDR2 FQNEAQ (reference sequence). The CDR3 totals 16 residues. The V gene lost 1 base and the J gene lost 5 bases, with 15 bases spanning the gap. Written as DNA, the CDR3 is TGTGCCAGCAGCTTAGAGTGGCGACAGAGAGACAATGAGCAGTTCTTC. Translation: CASSLEWRQRDNEQFF.

The CDR3 DNA follows: TGTGCCAGCAGTTACAAGGGGCCCTTACCAGATACGCAGTATTTT. Translating it yields CASSYKGPLPDTQYF. The chain carries TRBV6-6 and TRBJ2-3; D might be TRBD1 (5 bases). This CDR3 is built from 15 residues. The V and J ends lost 2 bases and 4 bases respectively, with 13 bases between them. The V gene's germline CDR1 is MNHNY and CDR2 SVGAGI (reference sequence).

CDR3 loop: CASHRQGEAFF. DNA for the CDR3: TGTGCCAGCCATCGACAGGGGGAAGCTTTCTTT. The chain recombines TRBV18 with TRBJ1-1; 8 bases align to TRBD1. Germline-derived CDR1 and CDR2 are KGHSH and LQKENI. This CDR3 is 11 amino acids long. The V gene end was trimmed by 8 bases and the J gene end by 8 bases; junction bases not matched to a gene: 4.

This clone came up a few times. V usage is TRBV5-4 and J usage is TRBJ2-2; a weak D match, TRBD2 (6 bases). The CDR3 contains 19 residues. Trimming left V 1 base short and J 3 bases short, with 22 bases between. Germline loops: CDR1 SGHNT, CDR2 YYREEE (reference sequence). CDR3 nucleotide sequence: TGTGCCAGCAGCTTGTGGGGGAGCATGCAGGGAGGACACACCGGGGAGCTGTTTTTT. Translation: CASSLWGSMQGGHTGELFF.

The V call is TRBV29-1, the J call TRBJ2-2; the match to TRBD2 covers 10 bases. Germline loops: CDR1 SQVTM, CDR2 ANQGSEA. This CDR3 has 15 residues. The V gene end was trimmed by 6 bases and the J gene end by 4 bases; junction bases not matched to a gene: 8. The CDR3 DNA is TGCAGCGTGCAGCAGCGGGGGGGAGGCACCGGGGAGCTGTTTTTT. It specifies CSVQQRGGGTGELFF.

The chain couples TRBV9 to TRBJ2-3; TRBD2 might be the D (6 bases). Per the germline V gene, CDR1 is SGDLS and CDR2 is YYNGEE. Trimming cost V 4 bases and J 3 bases, with 6 bases left between them. This CDR3 region has 12 residues. CDR3 DNA sequence: TGTGCCAGCAGCCGGGGGACAGATACGCAGTATTTT. It translates to CASSRGTDTQYF.

The table lists this clone with a few counts. The V gene is TRBV29-1, the J gene TRBJ2-7, with a weak D call TRBD1 (5 bases). V shed 6 bases and J shed 0 bases, with 15 bases lying between them. The CDR3 runs to 14 residues. Germline CDR1 is SQVTM and CDR2 is ANQGSEA. Here the CDR3 reads CSVRTDTSSYEQYF. The CDR3 region has the DNA TGCAGCGTCCGTACGGACACGAGCTCCTACGAGCAGTACTTC.

This clone showed up just once. V usage is TRBV19 and J usage is TRBJ2-5, with D possibly TRBD1 on 6 matching bases. V dropped 5 bases and J dropped 1 base, with 14 bases sitting between them. The CDR3 length is 15 residues. Germline loops: CDR1 LNHDA, CDR2 SQIVND (reference sequence). CDR3 DNA sequence: TGTGCCAGTAGTCAGGGGTGGGGTATCCAAGAGACCCAGTACTTC. Amino acids: CASSQGWGIQETQYF.

V gene TRBV11-1 combines with J gene TRBJ1-2; 7 bases map to TRBD1. The CDR3 totals 16 residues. V lost 0 bases and J lost 4; bases outside the gene matches: 8. Per the germline V gene, CDR1 is SGHAT and CDR2 is FQDESV (reference sequence). This chain's CDR3 is CASSLAPGQWGYGYTF. CDR3 in DNA: TGTGCCAGCAGCTTAGCTCCGGGACAGTGGGGCTATGGCTACACCTTC.

Concerning this clone: The sample holds other DNA sequences that translate to the same CDR3. CDR3 bases: TGTGCCAGCAGCCGACTGGTCTCTGGAAACACCATATATTTT. Its protein product is CASSRLVSGNTIYF. This chain joins TRBV6-5 and TRBJ1-3; the D is unclear. CDR3 size: 14 residues. V was shortened by 6 bases and J by 0 bases, with 9 bases between the two germline ends. CDR1 is MNHEY, CDR2 SVGAGI, per germline.

The sample holds a few counts of this clone. The chain joins TRBV2 to TRBJ2-2, with D possibly matching TRBD1 (6 bases). Trimming pared 7 bases from V and 8 bases from J, leaving 14 bases between. The CDR3 has 13 amino acids. Germline V gives CDR1 SNHLY, CDR2 FYNNEI. For the CDR3, the DNA is TGTGCCAGCAATCGACAGGTTCCAGGGGAGCTGTTTTTT. Translated, it gives CASNRQVPGELFF.

In its sample, this clone was seen a few times. The genes are TRBV6-5 and TRBJ2-1, with TRBD2 matching over 7 bases. V was clipped by 6 bases and J by 9 bases; unmatched bases: 5. From germline, CDR1 is MNHEY and CDR2 SVGAGI. There are 12 residues in the CDR3. The chain's CDR3 is CASRTGGGEQFF. CDR3 nucleotides: TGTGCCAGCAGGACTGGGGGGGGTGAGCAGTTCTTC.

Only a few counts were recorded for this clone. V and J are TRBV27 and TRBJ1-1; possibly TRBD1 for D (5 bases). Germline V gene data show CDR1 as MNHEY and CDR2 as SMNVEV (reference sequence). V lost 8 bases and J 5 bases, leaving 21 bases between the germline ends. The CDR3 sequence is 15 residues long. CDR3 loop: CASFTGGRAGTEAFF. CDR3 DNA: TGTGCCAGCTTCACGGGGGGGAGGGCAGGGACTGAAGCTTTCTTT.

The rearrangement uses TRBV5-1 and TRBJ1-1, with TRBD1 identical over 9 bases. In germline, CDR1 is SGHRS, CDR2 YFSETQ. The trim removed 3 bases at V and 4 bases at J, leaving 1 base unmatched. The CDR3 runs to 13 residues. CDR3 sequence: CASSWTGATEAFF. The CDR3, as DNA: TGCGCCAGCAGCTGGACAGGGGCCACTGAAGCTTTCTTT.

This clone has just a few counts. The chain employs TRBV5-1 and TRBJ1-1; perhaps TRBD1 as D (6 bases). The germline V and J ends were trimmed by 0 bases and 0 bases, with 9 bases remaining between them. Germline values: CDR1 SGHRS, CDR2 YFSETQ. CDR3 length: 15 amino acids. This chain's CDR3 is CASSLAAGVNTEAFF. The CDR3 DNA sequence: TGCGCCAGCAGCTTGGCGGCAGGGGTGAACACTGAAGCTTTCTTT.

The rearrangement joins TRBV2 to TRBJ1-6, with 7 bases that match TRBD1. Losses at the gene ends were 8 bases for V and 10 bases for J; bases not matched to a gene: 8. CDR1 is SNHLY and CDR2 is FYNNEI in the germline V gene. This CDR3 has 13 amino acids. CDR3 DNA sequence: TGTGCCAGCCGACAGGGCGAAGGGTCACCCCTCCACTTT. It codes for CASRQGEGSPLHF. Variable domain in full (rest from reference TRBV2 and TRBJ1-6): EPEVTQTPSHQVTQMGQEVILRCVPISNHLYFYWYRQILGQKVEFLVSFYNNEISEKSEIFDDQFSVERPDGSNFTLKIRSTKLEDSAMYFCASRQGEGSPLHFGNGTRLTVT.

J is TRBJ2-1 and V is TRBV10-3; 10 nucleotides align to TRBD1. Germline V gives CDR1 ENHRY, CDR2 SYGVKD. The CDR3 runs to 15 residues. The J segment lost 9 bases and the V segment lost 7 bases, leaving 12 bases of the junction unmatched. The CDR3 bases are TGTGCCATCATGACGGGGGACAGGGGTAGGGGTGAGCAGTTCTTC. Translation: CAIMTGDRGRGEQFF.

There are a few counts of this clone. At one end, the junction sequence differs from germline, possibly due to a read error. This chain joins TRBV14 and TRBJ1-1, with D perhaps matching TRBD1 (6 bases). The germline CDR1 and CDR2 sequences are SGHDN and FVKESK. This CDR3 has 12 residues. The CDR3 sequence: CASSLRDTEAFF. The CDR3 bases are TGTGCCAGCAGCCTCCGGGACACGGAAGCTTTCTTT.

The chain couples TRBV5-6 to TRBJ1-2; the D is unclear. The CDR3 extends over 14 amino acids. V dropped 4 bases and J dropped 2 bases, with 12 bases sitting between them. Germline V lookup: CDR1 SGHDT, CDR2 YYEEEE. CDR3 sequence: CASSRVGENYGYTF. The CDR3 region has the DNA TGTGCCAGCAGCCGAGTCGGGGAGAACTATGGCTACACCTTC.

The chain is built from TRBV30 and TRBJ2-3, with D possibly matching TRBD2 (6 bases). From germline, CDR1 is GTSNPN and CDR2 SVGIG (reference sequence). With 3 bases removed from V and 6 bases from J, the gap between germline ends came to 7 bases. This CDR3 contains 11 residues. In nucleotides, the CDR3 is TGTGCCTGGAGAGGAGGGGATACGCAGTATTTT. Translating gives CAWRGGDTQYF.

This clone turned up a few times. The chain employs TRBV7-3 and TRBJ1-1; 7 positions agree with TRBD1. Germline V gene sequence: CDR1 SGHTA, CDR2 FQGTGA. V was pared by 5 bases and J by 5 bases, with 5 bases of the junction left unmatched. The CDR3 runs to 13 residues. In nucleotides, the CDR3 is TGTGCCAGCAGCCCCAGGGGGGTAACTGAAGCTTTCTTT. Amino acids: CASSPRGVTEAFF.

This clone was recorded a few times. The chain carries TRBV5-1 and TRBJ2-5; 8 bases agree with TRBD1. Trimming cost V 4 bases and J 3 bases; bases outside gene matches: 8. The CDR3 has 15 residues. Germline V gene data show CDR1 as SGHRS and CDR2 as YFSETQ. The CDR3 DNA reads TGCGCCAGCAGCCAACCAGAGACAGGGGAAGAGACCCAGTACTTC. Encoded protein: CASSQPETGEETQYF.

Turning to this clone: Because the CDR3 is missing its conserved closing phenylalanine or tryptophan, this is likely a read error. The chain uses TRBV30 and TRBJ2-2, with TRBD1 identical over 8 bases. CDR1 is GTSNPN, CDR2 SVGIG, per germline (reference sequence). This CDR3 spans 16 amino acids. V shed 2 bases, J shed 6 bases, and the junction held 11 bases outside the gene matches. CDR3 sequence (DNA): TGTGCCTGGAGTCTAAACAAACAGGGGGACCCCGGGGAGCTGTTTGTT. Translated, it gives CAWSLNKQGDPGELFV.

For the CDR3, the DNA is TGTGCCAGCCGTGAGTTAGGAGGGGATGAAAAACTGTTTTTT. Its translation is CASRELGGDEKLFF. The V and J genes are TRBV27 and TRBJ1-4, with D perhaps matching TRBD1 (5 bases). With 8 bases removed from V and 6 bases from J, the gap between germline ends came to 16 bases. CDR3 length equals 14 residues. Looked up from germline, CDR1 is MNHEY and CDR2 is SMNVEV (reference sequence).

This clone came up a few times. The chain recombines TRBV19 with TRBJ1-2; no definite D call. The germline V and J ends were trimmed by 2 bases and 5 bases, with 9 bases remaining between them. The V gene's germline CDR1 is LNHDA and CDR2 SQIVND (reference sequence). The CDR3 extends over 13 amino acids. In nucleotides, the CDR3 is TGTGCCAGTAGTATAAGGGAGGGATATGGCTACACCTTC. Encoded protein: CASSIREGYGYTF.